These 25 T cell receptor beta chains share one sample of origin, sequenced in a study of T cell responses to AZD1222 COVID-19 vaccine. Here immunoSEQ multiplex PCR was the method, and the copy in TCRdb shows in-frame clones only, minus some. The table includes 250,000 to 300,000 clones, almost 95% detected once. The specimen comprised peripheral blood, sampled 28 days after the second AZD1222 dose. Receptors originate from an adult who received the AZD1222 COVID-19 vaccine.

The chain recombines TRBV5-4 with TRBJ1-5; D gene unclear. V was clipped by 5 bases and J by 3 bases, with 12 bases between them. The V gene's germline CDR1 is SGHNT and CDR2 YYREEE (reference sequence). The CDR3 covers 14 residues. The CDR3 reads CASSRDPDNQPQHF. The CDR3 DNA is TGTGCCAGCAGTCGTGACCCAGACAATCAGCCCCAGCATTTT. Full variable domain (remainder filled in from reference TRBV5-4 and TRBJ1-5): ETGVTQSPTHLIKTRGQQVTLRCSSQSGHNTVSWYQQALGQGPQFIFQYYREEENGRGNFPPRFSGLQFPNYSSELNVNALELDDSALYLCASSRDPDNQPQHFGDGTRLSIL.

Here the CDR3 DNA reads TGCGCCAGCAGCCAAGATGGACCCTCCATGAATGAAAAACTGTTTTTT. Translating gives CASSQDGPSMNEKLFF. The V and J genes are TRBV4-3 and TRBJ1-4; unclear D gene. The germline V gene has CDR1 LGHNA and CDR2 YSLEER. Trimming pared 0 bases from V and 5 bases from J, leaving 13 bases between. The CDR3 loop spans 16 amino acids.

The genes are TRBV7-9 and TRBJ1-4, with 9 bases lining up with TRBD1. Germline loops: CDR1 SEHNR, CDR2 FQNEAQ (reference sequence). V was pared by 5 bases and J by 3 bases, with 4 bases of the junction left unmatched. There are 15 residues in the CDR3. CDR3 residues: CASSLGQGPNEKLFF. The CDR3 DNA sequence: TGTGCCAGCAGCCTGGGACAGGGACCTAATGAAAAACTGTTTTTT.

This sequence joins TRBV19 and TRBJ1-6; 7 bases match TRBD1. Trimming took 5 bases from V and 5 from J; bases not matched to a gene: 6. CDR1 is LNHDA, CDR2 SQIVND, per germline (reference sequence). CDR3 length: 15 residues. The CDR3 loop is CASSVGTENNSPLHF. The CDR3 DNA reads as TGTGCCAGTAGTGTGGGGACAGAGAATAATTCACCCCTCCACTTT.

The chain links TRBV4-1 to TRBJ2-1, with D tentatively TRBD1 or TRBD2 (5 bases each). CDR3 length: 17 residues. Trimming cost V 3 bases and J 1 base, with 16 bases left between them. From germline, CDR1 is MGHRA and CDR2 YSYEKL. The CDR3 reads CASSHPWGTLSYNEQFF. Written as DNA, the CDR3 is TGCGCCAGCAGCCACCCATGGGGGACCCTGTCCTACAATGAGCAGTTCTTC.

The chain joins TRBV24-1 to TRBJ2-2, with D tentatively TRBD1 or TRBD2 (7 bases each). Between the trimmed V and J ends, which lost 5 bases and 7 bases, there was a span of 13 bases. This CDR3 region has 14 residues. Germline V gene lookup returns CDR1 KGHDR and CDR2 SFDVKD. DNA of the CDR3: TGTGCCACCAGTGGACTAGCAGGGGGCGGGGAGCTGTTTTTT. As protein: CATSGLAGGGELFF.

The rearrangement links TRBV6-5 to TRBJ1-3, with D hard to call. There are 16 residues in the CDR3. V lost 0 bases and J 0 bases, leaving 9 bases between the germline ends. Germline CDR1 MNHEY, CDR2 SVGAGI. The CDR3 spells CASSYSGGDSGNTIYF. The CDR3 DNA is TGTGCCAGCAGTTACTCGGGCGGGGACTCTGGAAACACCATATATTTT.

V is TRBV20-1 and J is TRBJ2-3; D might be TRBD2 (6 bases). The CDR3 contains 15 residues. V lost 3 bases, J lost 0 bases, and 13 bases lay in between. The germline gives CDR1 DFQATT, CDR2 SNEGSKA (reference sequence). The CDR3 DNA reads as TGCAGTGCTAGTCCTTGGACTACCAGCACAGATACGCAGTATTTT. Residues: CSASPWTTSTDTQYF.

The CDR3 here is CASSRNRDRVGYTF. CDR3 bases: TGCGCCAGCAGCCGTAACCGGGACAGGGTTGGCTACACCTTC. The chain employs TRBV4-3 and TRBJ1-2, with 9 bases lining up with TRBD1. Trimming took 4 bases from V and 7 from J; bases not matched to a gene: 7. This CDR3 is built from 14 residues. CDR1 and CDR2 from the germline V gene are LGHNA and YSLEER.

This chain joins TRBV7-3 and TRBJ2-3; D assignment may be TRBD1 or TRBD2 (5 bases each). This CDR3 has 12 amino acids. The germline V and J ends were trimmed by 5 bases and 6 bases, with 9 bases remaining between them. Germline V gene sequence: CDR1 SGHTA, CDR2 FQGTGA. CDR3: CASSRDRDTQYF. The DNA of the CDR3 is TGTGCCAGCAGCCGGGACCGGGATACGCAGTATTTT.

The CDR3 DNA reads as TGCGCCAGCAGCTCCGGGACAGGCTCACGCTACGAGCAGTACTTC. This codes for CASSSGTGSRYEQYF. The chain is built from TRBV5-1 and TRBJ2-7; 8 positions agree with TRBD1. The germline V gene has CDR1 SGHRS and CDR2 YFSETQ. The J segment lost 3 bases and the V segment lost 3 bases, leaving 8 bases of the junction unmatched. This CDR3 has 15 residues.

The CDR3 is CSASMGNTEAFF. CDR3 DNA sequence: TGCAGTGCTAGTATGGGTAACACTGAAGCTTTCTTT. The chain employs TRBV20-1 and TRBJ1-1; D unresolved. Germline CDR1 and CDR2: DFQATT and SNEGSKA (reference sequence). The V end lost 3 bases, the J end lost 2 bases, and 7 bases lay between the germline ends. The CDR3 totals 12 residues.

V and J are TRBV5-4 and TRBJ2-7, with 7 positions matching TRBD1. The germline V gene encodes CDR1 SGHNT and CDR2 YYREEE (reference sequence). The CDR3 runs to 14 residues. The V segment lost 4 bases and the J segment 0 bases; nucleotides outside the gene matches: 4. The DNA for the CDR3 is TGTGCCAGCAGCACAGGACAGGACTCCTACGAGCAGTACTTC. This codes for CASSTGQDSYEQYF.

About this clone: The junction and the germline gene differ at one end; a read error may be behind it. This chain connects TRBV9 to TRBJ2-2; 9 bases are shared with TRBD2. Germline V gives CDR1 SGDLS, CDR2 YYNGEE. The CDR3 contains 17 residues. CDR3: CASSVAGGLALPGEPFF. CDR3 sequence (DNA): TGTGCCAGCAGCGTAGCTGGGGGACTAGCCCTTCCCGGGGAGCCGTTTTTT.

V usage is TRBV28 and J usage is TRBJ2-1; 9 positions match TRBD2. CDR1 and CDR2 from the germline V gene are MDHEN and SYDVKM. This CDR3 contains 15 residues. J lost 3 bases, V lost 5 bases, and 5 bases had no gene match. CDR3 in DNA: TGTGCCAGCAGTCCCCAAGCGGGAGGCTACAATGAGCAGTTCTTC. This codes for CASSPQAGGYNEQFF.

V is TRBV3-1 (or the pseudogene TRBV3-2) and J is TRBJ1-1, with 9 nucleotides matching TRBD1. The CDR3 contains 17 residues. The germline V gene encodes CDR1 LGHDT and CDR2 YNNKEL (reference sequence). V gave up 1 base and J gave up 5 bases; unmatched junction bases: 11. CDR3 DNA sequence: TGTGCCAGCAGCCAAGGTGACAGGGGGATGGGAAAGACTGAAGCTTTCTTT. It specifies CASSQGDRGMGKTEAFF.

This chain connects TRBV7-9 to TRBJ1-1, with D possibly being TRBD1 (6 bases). CDR3 length: 15 residues. Germline assignment: CDR1 SEHNR and CDR2 FQNEAQ (reference sequence). V shed 2 bases and J shed 5 bases, with 15 bases lying between them. The CDR3 is CASSLPQGTLTEAFF. The CDR3 DNA reads TGTGCCAGCAGCTTACCTCAGGGGACCTTAACTGAAGCTTTCTTT.

The chain uses TRBV7-3 and TRBJ1-3; TRBD1 aligns across 8 bases. The germline CDR1 and CDR2 sequences are SGHTA and FQGTGA. The CDR3 has 15 amino acids. Germline trimming cut 5 bases from V and 1 base from J; bases unmatched to any gene: 4. The CDR3 DNA sequence: TGTGCCAGCAGCAAACAGGGGGGATCTGGAAACACCATATATTTT. Its protein product is CASSKQGGSGNTIYF.

The rearrangement joins TRBV6-5 to TRBJ2-1, with D possibly being TRBD1 or TRBD2 (6 bases each). V shed 6 bases and J shed 10 bases, with 16 bases lying between them. The germline gives CDR1 MNHEY, CDR2 SVGAGI. CDR3 length equals 13 residues. CDR3 DNA sequence: TGTGCCAGCAGGGAGGGGACACCGAGGGAGCAGTTCTTC. This encodes CASREGTPREQFF.

V and J are TRBV10-3 and TRBJ2-3; D perhaps matches TRBD2 (7 bases). The CDR3 totals 15 residues. Germline values: CDR1 ENHRY, CDR2 SYGVKD. The germline V and J ends were trimmed by 7 bases and 6 bases, with 20 bases remaining between them. The CDR3 DNA sequence: TGTGCCATCATTCTTCGCGGGGGCTACCGTGATACGCAGTATTTT. This translates into CAIILRGGYRDTQYF.

This chain joins TRBV28 and TRBJ1-2; 8 bases fit TRBD1. Trimming cost V 6 bases and J 8 bases; bases outside gene matches: 5. The CDR3 is 12 residues long. CDR1 is MDHEN and CDR2 is SYDVKM in the germline V gene. The CDR3 is CASSRTGNGYTF. The DNA of the CDR3 is TGTGCCAGCAGCCGGACAGGGAACGGCTACACCTTC.

This clone was seen once. The chain couples TRBV6-2 or TRBV6-3 to TRBJ2-1, with 8 nucleotides matching TRBD1. The CDR3 is made up of 16 amino acids. The germline V gene has CDR1 MNHEY and CDR2 SVGEGT. J was trimmed by 5 bases and V by 6 bases; bases with no gene match: 12. The CDR3 coding sequence is TGTGCCAGCAGCTCCCGGAGGGGACAGGCAAACAATGAGCAGTTCTTC. Translating gives CASSSRRGQANNEQFF.

This sequence joins TRBV5-1 and TRBJ1-2; D is unresolved. The V end was cut by 0 bases, the J end by 3 bases, with 12 bases between. Germline V gene data show CDR1 as SGHRS and CDR2 as YFSETQ. This CDR3 spans 15 amino acids. Here the CDR3 reads CASSLAWSRDYGYTF. The CDR3 DNA reads as TGCGCCAGCAGCTTGGCGTGGAGTAGGGACTATGGCTACACCTTC.

This chain uses TRBV5-5 with TRBJ1-6, with no clear D. The germline V gene encodes CDR1 SGHKS and CDR2 YYEKEE (reference sequence). V lost 2 bases and J lost 10, with 7 bases in between. This CDR3 is 12 amino acids long. The CDR3 loop reads CASSLYESPLHF. DNA for the CDR3: TGTGCCAGCAGCTTATACGAGTCACCCCTCCACTTT.

This chain connects TRBV4-1 to TRBJ2-5, with 16 bases lining up with TRBD2. Looked up from germline, CDR1 is MGHRA and CDR2 is YSYEKL. Losses at the gene ends were 0 bases for V and 5 bases for J; bases not matched to a gene: 6. This CDR3 has 18 amino acids. CDR3 nucleotides: TGCGCCAGCAGCCAAGATGGGACTAGCGGGAGGGCCGGGGAGACCCAGTACTTC. This codes for CASSQDGTSGRAGETQYF.